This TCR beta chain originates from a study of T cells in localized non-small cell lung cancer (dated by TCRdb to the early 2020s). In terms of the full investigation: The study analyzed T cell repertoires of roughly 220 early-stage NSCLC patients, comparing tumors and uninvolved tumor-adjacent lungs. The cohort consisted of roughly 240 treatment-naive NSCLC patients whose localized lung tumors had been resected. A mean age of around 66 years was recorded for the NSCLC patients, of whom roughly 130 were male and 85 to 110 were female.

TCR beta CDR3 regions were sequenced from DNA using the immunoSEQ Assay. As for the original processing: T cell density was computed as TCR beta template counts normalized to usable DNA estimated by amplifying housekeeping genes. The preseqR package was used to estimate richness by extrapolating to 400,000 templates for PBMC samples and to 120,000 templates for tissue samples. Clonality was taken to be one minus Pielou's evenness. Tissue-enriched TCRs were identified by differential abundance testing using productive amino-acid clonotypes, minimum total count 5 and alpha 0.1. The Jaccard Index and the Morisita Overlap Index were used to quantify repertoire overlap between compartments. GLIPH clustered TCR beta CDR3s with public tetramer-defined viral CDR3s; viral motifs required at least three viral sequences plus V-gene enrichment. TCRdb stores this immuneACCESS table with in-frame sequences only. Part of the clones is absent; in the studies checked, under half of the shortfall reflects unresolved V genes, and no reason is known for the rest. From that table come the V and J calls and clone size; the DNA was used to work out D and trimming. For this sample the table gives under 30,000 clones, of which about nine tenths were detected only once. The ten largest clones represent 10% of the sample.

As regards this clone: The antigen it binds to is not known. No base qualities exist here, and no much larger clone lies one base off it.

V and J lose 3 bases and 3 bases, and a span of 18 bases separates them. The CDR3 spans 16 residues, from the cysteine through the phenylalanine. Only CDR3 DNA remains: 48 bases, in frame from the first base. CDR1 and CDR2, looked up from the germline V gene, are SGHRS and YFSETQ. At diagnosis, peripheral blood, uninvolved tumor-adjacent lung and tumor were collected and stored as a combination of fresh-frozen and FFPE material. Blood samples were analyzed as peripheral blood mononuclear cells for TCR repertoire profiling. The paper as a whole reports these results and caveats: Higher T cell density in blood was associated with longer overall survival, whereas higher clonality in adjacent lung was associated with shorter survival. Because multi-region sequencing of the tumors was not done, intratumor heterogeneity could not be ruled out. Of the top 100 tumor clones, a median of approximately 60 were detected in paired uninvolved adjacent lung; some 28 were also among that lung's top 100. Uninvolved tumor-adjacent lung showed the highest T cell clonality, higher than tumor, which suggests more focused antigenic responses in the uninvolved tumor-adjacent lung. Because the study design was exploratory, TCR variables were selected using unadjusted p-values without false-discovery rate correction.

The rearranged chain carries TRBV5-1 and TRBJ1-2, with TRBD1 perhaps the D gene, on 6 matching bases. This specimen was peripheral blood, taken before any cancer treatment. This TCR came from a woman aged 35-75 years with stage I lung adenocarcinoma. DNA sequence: TGCGCCAGCAGCTCAAGGTATTCCCCAGGGGACTATGGCTACACCTTC. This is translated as CASSSRYSPGDYGYTF.